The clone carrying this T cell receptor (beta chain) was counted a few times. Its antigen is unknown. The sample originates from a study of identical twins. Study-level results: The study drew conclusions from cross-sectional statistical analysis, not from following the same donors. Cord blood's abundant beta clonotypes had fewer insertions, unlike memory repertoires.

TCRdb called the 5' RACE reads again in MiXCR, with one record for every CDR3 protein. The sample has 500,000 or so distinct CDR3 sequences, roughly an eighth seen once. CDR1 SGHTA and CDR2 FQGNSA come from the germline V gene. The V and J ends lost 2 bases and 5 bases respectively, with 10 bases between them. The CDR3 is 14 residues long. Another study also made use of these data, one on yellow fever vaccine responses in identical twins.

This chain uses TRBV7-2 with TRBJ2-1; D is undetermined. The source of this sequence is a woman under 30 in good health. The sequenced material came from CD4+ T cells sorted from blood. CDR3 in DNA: TGTGCCAGCAGCTTAAGGTGGTCGAACAATGAGCAGTTCTTC. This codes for CASSLRWSNNEQFF.